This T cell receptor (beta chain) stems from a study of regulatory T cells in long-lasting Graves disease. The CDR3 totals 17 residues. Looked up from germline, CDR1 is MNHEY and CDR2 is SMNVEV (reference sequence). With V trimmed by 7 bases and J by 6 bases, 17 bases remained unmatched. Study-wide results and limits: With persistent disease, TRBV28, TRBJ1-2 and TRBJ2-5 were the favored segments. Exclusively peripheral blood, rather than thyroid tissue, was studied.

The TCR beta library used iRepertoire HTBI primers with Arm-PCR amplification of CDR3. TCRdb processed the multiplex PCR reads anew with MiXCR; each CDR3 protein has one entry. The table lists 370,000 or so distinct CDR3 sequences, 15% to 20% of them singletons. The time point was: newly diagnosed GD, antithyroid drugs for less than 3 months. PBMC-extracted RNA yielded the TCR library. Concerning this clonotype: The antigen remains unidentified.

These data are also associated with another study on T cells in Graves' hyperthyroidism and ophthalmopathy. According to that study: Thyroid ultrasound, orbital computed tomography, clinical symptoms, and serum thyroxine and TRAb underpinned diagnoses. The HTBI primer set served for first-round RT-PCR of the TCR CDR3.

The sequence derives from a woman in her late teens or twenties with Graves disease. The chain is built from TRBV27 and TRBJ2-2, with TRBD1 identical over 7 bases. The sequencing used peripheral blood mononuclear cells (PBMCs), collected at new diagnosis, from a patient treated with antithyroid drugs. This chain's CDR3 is CASKKLSRQGWAGELFF. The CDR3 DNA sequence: TGTGCCAGCAAAAAACTTTCCCGACAGGGTTGGGCCGGGGAGCTGTTTTTT.